This T cell receptor beta chain is drawn from a study of T cell responses to AZD1222 COVID-19 vaccine. TCRdb keeps only in-frame clones here, not all; method: immunoSEQ multiplex PCR. The sample includes under 150,000 clones, roughly 90% seen only once; the top ten take under 2%. Source: peripheral blood, taken 28 days after the second AZD1222 dose. The origin of this receptor is an adult who received the AZD1222 COVID-19 vaccine.

CDR3: CASSLAPDSPLHF. Here the CDR3 DNA reads TGTGCCAGCAGCTTAGCCCCTGATTCACCCCTCCACTTT. V usage is TRBV11-3 and J usage is TRBJ1-6; no firm D call. In germline, CDR1 is SGHNT, CDR2 YENEEA. Deletions cut 1 base from V and 8 bases from J, with 6 bases between. The length of the CDR3 is 13 residues. The variable domain in full, with the rest retrieved from reference TRBV11-3 and TRBJ1-6, is EAGVVQSPRYKIIEKKQPVAFWCNPISGHNTLYWYLQNLGQGPELLIRYENEEAVDDSQLPKDRFSAERLKGVDSTLKIQPAELGDSAVYLCASSLAPDSPLHFGNGTRLTVT.